This TCR beta chain was identified in a study of T-cell memory formation after mild COVID-19. Study-level background: Most TCR clusters belonged to a single donor. Study-wide results and caveats: Later expanders leaned CD4+, whereas clones that contracted between day 15 and 85 were balanced CD4/CD8. A second wave of clones peaked on day 37, and their SARS-CoV-2 specificity went unconfirmed.

There are many counts of this clonotype. Its target is unknown. The 5'RACE method, run with constant-segment primers, produced TCR alpha and TCR beta cDNA libraries (carrying sample barcodes and UMIs). TCRdb redid the calling of the 5' RACE reads with MiXCR, one entry per CDR3 protein. This repertoire shows roughly 380,000 distinct CDR3 sequences, around 27% found once; its top ten account for roughly 12%. V dropped 0 bases and J dropped 1 base, with 12 bases sitting between them. CDR1 MNHEY and CDR2 SMNVEV come from the germline V gene (reference sequence). The CDR3 extends over 16 amino acids. Material: PBMCs or a T cell subset sorted from them (not recorded which). The chain is built from TRBV27 and TRBJ1-1; no clear D. This TCR was sampled from an adult woman who had mild COVID-19 (a few samples of this study predate the infection). Cell type and time point are not known. The CDR3 DNA is TGTGCCAGCAGTTTATCGGTTCCGACGCAGAACACTGAAGCTTTCTTT. Translation: CASSLSVPTQNTEAFF.